This T cell receptor (beta chain) was documented in a study of blood T cell repertoires in COVID-19. The overall study: Specimens from acute and convalescent COVID-19 originated in the United States, Italy and Spain. PBMCs, B-cell-depleted T cells, or T cells provided the cDNA or gDNA that made up the material.

Using immunoSEQ multiplex PCR, the repertoire was profiled, and TCRdb retains in-frame clones only, with some absent. The sample consists of 150,000 to 200,000 clones, over 75% of them appearing once. V was pared by 10 bases and J by 5 bases, with 13 bases of the junction left unmatched. This CDR3 is built from 14 residues. Germline V gene lookup returns CDR1 SGHRS and CDR2 YFSETQ. The receptor's source is a human donor in a cohort sampled during active COVID-19. Sequencing used peripheral blood. This chain uses TRBV5-1 with TRBJ2-3; TRBD2 matches at 7 bases. CDR3 residues: CAGKKSAGEDTQYF. DNA of the CDR3: TGCGCCGGCAAAAAATCGGCGGGGGAAGATACGCAGTATTTT.